The 23 T cell receptor beta chains below were found in one sample sequenced in a study of CD8 T cells in Susac syndrome. Reverse transcription of about 0.45 to 1 ug RNA was performed with random hexamers. TCRdb redid the calling of the immunoSEQ multiplex PCR reads with MiXCR, one entry per CDR3 protein. This sample carries under 200,000 distinct CDR3 sequences, roughly 92% of them seen once, and the ten largest clones take roughly 0.12%. The sample comprised CD4+ T cells from PBMCs. These receptors all come from a human donor with Susac syndrome.

The CDR3 DNA reads TGCGCCAGCAGCCGGGGGGCGGGTGGCGAGCAGTACTTC. Its protein is CASSRGAGGEQYF. The chain combines TRBV4-1 with TRBJ2-7, with D possibly being TRBD1 or TRBD2 (6 bases each). Germline V lookup: CDR1 MGHRA, CDR2 YSYEKL. This CDR3 has 13 amino acids. The V end was cut by 4 bases, the J end by 6 bases, with 13 bases between.

The chain carries TRBV28 and TRBJ2-7, with 7 nucleotides matching TRBD2. The length of the CDR3 is 14 residues. Per the germline V gene, CDR1 is MDHEN and CDR2 is SYDVKM. Germline trimming cut 7 bases from V and 2 bases from J; bases unmatched to any gene: 8. CDR3 residues: CASNLGGIAYEQYF. The DNA for the CDR3 is TGTGCCAGCAACCTCGGGGGGATAGCCTACGAGCAGTACTTC. The full variable domain, its missing parts supplied by reference TRBV28 and TRBJ2-7, is DVKVTQSSRYLVKRTGEKVFLECVQDMDHENMFWYRQDPGLGLRLIYFSYDVKMKEKGDIPEGYSVSREKKERFSLILESASTNQTSMYLCASNLGGIAYEQYFGPGTRLTVT.

The V call is TRBV4-2, the J call TRBJ2-2, with 8 nucleotides matching TRBD1. CDR1 is LGHNA, CDR2 YNFKEQ, per germline. The length of the CDR3 is 14 residues. The junction had 5 bases not matched to a gene; V was cut back by 4 bases and J by 7 bases. The CDR3 spells CASSPDRGGGELFF. CDR3 sequence (DNA): TGTGCCAGCAGCCCCGACAGGGGCGGCGGGGAGCTGTTTTTT.

V and J are TRBV6-1 and TRBJ1-6; D not certain. The CDR3 sequence is 14 residues long. Germline CDR1 and CDR2: MNHNS and SASEGT. V was trimmed by 3 bases and J by 8 bases, leaving 11 bases between them. The CDR3 sequence: CASSDSTAYSPLHF. The CDR3 DNA follows: TGTGCCAGCAGTGACTCCACAGCCTATTCACCCCTCCACTTT.

J is TRBJ1-2 and V is TRBV5-6, with TRBD1 identical over 9 bases. Germline V gene sequence: CDR1 SGHDT, CDR2 YYEEEE. The CDR3 runs to 13 residues. Unmatched junction bases numbered 1, after V lost 4 bases and J lost 3 bases. The CDR3 region has the DNA TGTGCCAGCAGCAGACAGGGGGACTATGGCTACACCTTC. This codes for CASSRQGDYGYTF.

CDR3 residues: CASSLSSLEAFF. CDR3 nucleotide sequence: TGTGCCAGCAGTTTATCTAGCCTTGAAGCTTTCTTT. The gene calls are TRBV12-3 or TRBV12-4 and TRBJ1-1; D gene ambiguous. With 2 bases removed from V and 7 bases from J, the gap between germline ends came to 8 bases. The CDR3 sequence is 12 residues long.

V usage is TRBV30 and J usage is TRBJ2-4; the D is unclear. Germline V gene sequence: CDR1 GTSNPN, CDR2 SVGIG (reference sequence). V was trimmed by 2 bases and J by 0 bases, leaving 20 bases between them. The CDR3 contains 18 residues. The CDR3 DNA is TGTGCCTGGAGTTTCGGCACCGCAGCCCTGGGAGCCAAAAACATTCAGTACTTC. Its translation is CAWSFGTAALGAKNIQYF.

The chain links TRBV20-1 to TRBJ2-3, with D unclear. V lost 8 bases and J 0 bases, leaving 6 bases between the germline ends. The CDR3 has 11 residues. Germline lookup yields CDR1 DFQATT and CDR2 SNEGSKA (reference sequence). The CDR3 loop reads CSCASTDTQYF. As DNA, the CDR3 is TGCAGTTGCGCTAGCACAGATACGCAGTATTTT.

J is TRBJ1-5 and V is TRBV20-1; 8 bases fit TRBD1. The V segment lost 6 bases and the J segment 5 bases; nucleotides outside the gene matches: 3. CDR3 length equals 12 residues. CDR1 is DFQATT and CDR2 is SNEGSKA in the germline V gene (reference sequence). The CDR3 loop is CSAKTGDQPQHF. CDR3 sequence (DNA): TGCAGTGCGAAGACAGGGGATCAGCCCCAGCATTTT.

CDR3 in amino acids: CASSLFPLEQYF. In DNA form, the CDR3 reads TGTGCCAGCAGCTTATTCCCCCTCGAGCAGTACTTC. V gene TRBV7-2 combines with J gene TRBJ2-7, with D uncertain. The V gene lost 2 bases and the J gene lost 6 bases, with 8 bases spanning the gap. Germline values: CDR1 SGHTA, CDR2 FQGNSA. The CDR3 consists of 12 residues.

This chain uses TRBV2 with TRBJ2-7; no clear D gene. Per the germline V gene, CDR1 is SNHLY and CDR2 is FYNNEI. Trimming took off 6 bases at V and 0 bases at J, with 12 bases between the two ends. This CDR3 has 14 amino acids. As DNA, the CDR3 is TGTGCCAGCAGAGGAGAAGGGATCTCCTACGAGCAGTACTTC. It codes for CASRGEGISYEQYF. Full variable domain (remainder filled in from reference TRBV2 and TRBJ2-7): EPEVTQTPSHQVTQMGQEVILRCVPISNHLYFYWYRQILGQKVEFLVSFYNNEISEKSEIFDDQFSVERPDGSNFTLKIRSTKLEDSAMYFCASRGEGISYEQYFGPGTRLTVT.

This clonotype was recorded once. The rearrangement links TRBV14 to TRBJ1-1; 11 positions agree with TRBD1. The CDR3 consists of 16 residues. Germline assignment: CDR1 SGHDN and CDR2 FVKESK. Unmatched junction bases numbered 9, after V lost 5 bases and J lost 4 bases. This CDR3 reads CASSDLGQGVATEAFF. The DNA of the CDR3 is TGTGCCAGCAGCGATTTGGGACAGGGGGTTGCCACTGAAGCTTTCTTT.

This chain uses TRBV9 with TRBJ2-1; a possible D gene is TRBD1 (5 bases). Trimming cost V 0 bases and J 1 base, with 11 bases left between them. Germline V gene data show CDR1 as SGDLS and CDR2 as YYNGEE. This CDR3 is 16 amino acids long. CDR3 nucleotides: TGTGCCAGCAGCGTAGAGGGGCGTTTTTCCTACAATGAGCAGTTCTTC. Amino acid sequence: CASSVEGRFSYNEQFF.

The V gene is TRBV29-1, the J gene TRBJ1-1; D gene unclear. V was shortened by 4 bases and J by 1 base, with 10 bases between the two germline ends. Germline values: CDR1 SQVTM, CDR2 ANQGSEA. The CDR3 extends over 13 amino acids. The chain's CDR3 is CSVVPRKNTEAFF. The CDR3 coding sequence is TGCAGCGTTGTTCCAAGAAAGAACACTGAAGCTTTCTTT. Complete variable domain (other parts from reference TRBV29-1 and TRBJ1-1): SAVISQKPSRDICQRGTSLTIQCQVDSQVTMMFWYRQQPGQSLTLIATANQGSEATYESGFVIDKFPISRPNLTFSTLTVSNMSPEDSSIYLCSVVPRKNTEAFFGQGTRLTVV.

V gene TRBV15 combines with J gene TRBJ2-5, with D perhaps matching TRBD1 or TRBD2 (5 bases each). The CDR3 is 14 amino acids. Trimming shortened V by 1 base and J by 4 bases, and 10 bases separated the two germline ends. From germline, CDR1 is LNHNV and CDR2 YYDKDF (reference sequence). CDR3 region: CATSRVRDGETQYF. Here the CDR3 DNA reads TGTGCCACCAGCAGAGTTCGGGACGGAGAGACCCAGTACTTC. Filled out from reference TRBV15 and TRBJ2-5, the complete variable domain reads DAMVIQNPRYQVTQFGKPVTLSCSQTLNHNVMYWYQQKSSQAPKLLFHYYDKDFNNEADTPDNFQSRRPNTSFCFLDIRSPGLGDTAMYLCATSRVRDGETQYFGPGTRLLVL.

The chain has TRBV20-1 and TRBJ2-5; 7 bases align to TRBD1. Losses at the gene ends were 0 bases for V and 5 bases for J; bases not matched to a gene: 6. CDR1 and CDR2 from the germline V gene are DFQATT and SNEGSKA (reference sequence). CDR3 length: 14 residues. This CDR3 reads CSARDRQGGETQYF. Written as DNA, the CDR3 is TGCAGTGCTAGAGATCGACAGGGTGGCGAGACCCAGTACTTC.

The V gene is TRBV5-1, the J gene TRBJ2-7, with 8 nucleotides matching TRBD1. Germline CDR1 and CDR2: SGHRS and YFSETQ. This CDR3 is built from 16 residues. Losses at the gene ends were 2 bases for V and 5 bases for J; bases not matched to a gene: 12. The CDR3 spells CASSLDTGGIRDEQYF. CDR3 coding DNA: TGCGCCAGCAGCTTAGATACAGGGGGAATCCGGGACGAGCAGTACTTC.

The rearrangement uses TRBV18 and TRBJ1-4; no reliable D call. V was clipped by 6 bases and J by 4 bases, with 12 bases between them. CDR1 and CDR2 (germline): KGHSH, LQKENI. The CDR3 extends over 14 amino acids. The CDR3 spells CASSRTVDNEKLFF. DNA for the CDR3: TGTGCCAGCTCTCGGACGGTGGATAATGAAAAACTGTTTTTT.

This chain uses TRBV20-1 with TRBJ2-1; no clear D. CDR3 size: 18 residues. Germline assignment: CDR1 DFQATT and CDR2 SNEGSKA (reference sequence). V dropped 0 bases and J dropped 6 bases, with 24 bases sitting between them. The CDR3 DNA reads as TGCAGTGCTAGAGATCCCACCCCACGGCAGCCGAAGGGCAATGAGCAGTTCTTC. This gives the protein CSARDPTPRQPKGNEQFF.

J is TRBJ2-4 and V is TRBV20-1; 8 bases match TRBD1. Germline V gene sequence: CDR1 DFQATT, CDR2 SNEGSKA (reference sequence). The length of the CDR3 is 15 residues. Unmatched junction bases numbered 15, after V lost 0 bases and J lost 14 bases. This CDR3 is CSARDPGQGSSQEYF. The CDR3 nucleotides read TGCAGTGCTAGAGATCCCGGACAGGGAAGCTCACAAGAGTACTTC.

The gene calls are TRBV12-3 or TRBV12-4 and TRBJ1-1; a weak D match, TRBD1 (5 bases). Trimming cost V 6 bases and J 1 base, with 27 bases left between them. The CDR3 runs to 19 residues. CDR3 sequence reads: CASSQNGRGAPDGNTEAFF. CDR3 sequence (DNA): TGTGCCAGCAGCCAAAATGGTAGGGGCGCTCCCGACGGGAACACTGAAGCTTTCTTT.

The J gene is TRBJ1-6, the V gene TRBV30; 8 positions agree with TRBD1. V lost 3 bases, J lost 8 bases, and 3 bases stayed unmatched. The CDR3 loop spans 13 amino acids. Germline-derived CDR1 and CDR2 are GTSNPN and SVGIG (reference sequence). CDR3 in amino acids: CAWRDREDSPLHF. The DNA for the CDR3 is TGTGCCTGGAGGGACAGGGAAGATTCACCCCTCCACTTT.

This chain joins TRBV3-1 and TRBJ2-3; D gene ambiguous. CDR1 is LGHDT and CDR2 is YNNKEL in the germline V gene (reference sequence). Deletions cut 8 bases from V and 4 bases from J, with 16 bases between. The CDR3 is made up of 14 amino acids. Here the CDR3 reads CASATRGYPDTQYF. The CDR3 DNA follows: TGTGCCAGCGCGACGCGCGGCTATCCAGATACGCAGTATTTT.